These 4 T cell receptor beta chains were all obtained from the same sample, sequenced in a study of T cells in Graves' hyperthyroidism and ophthalmopathy. RNA transcripts yielded amplified TCR beta CDR3 regions. The study used the HTBI primer set for a first-round RT-PCR of the TCR CDR3. TCRdb fed the multiplex PCR reads into MiXCR, producing one record per CDR3 protein. Of 300,000 to 500,000 distinct CDR3 sequences in the sample, 15% were seen once. The material sequenced was blood. These receptors were taken from a woman aged 30 to 39 with Graves' hyperthyroidism.

This chain connects TRBV28 to TRBJ1-2; D might be TRBD1 (5 bases). Germline-derived CDR1 and CDR2 are MDHEN and SYDVKM. This CDR3 spans 14 amino acids. V shed 5 bases and J shed 0 bases, with 10 bases lying between them. CDR3 region: CASSIPTANYGYTF. Here the CDR3 DNA reads TGTGCCAGCAGTATACCGACAGCTAACTATGGCTACACCTTC.

The CDR3 here is CSASGRALWEQFF. For the CDR3, the DNA is TGCAGTGCTAGCGGGAGGGCCCTCTGGGAGCAGTTCTTC. This chain links TRBV20-1 with TRBJ2-1; 8 bases match TRBD2. The J segment lost 10 bases and the V segment lost 3 bases, leaving 8 bases of the junction unmatched. CDR3 length: 13 amino acids. Germline assignment: CDR1 DFQATT and CDR2 SNEGSKA (reference sequence).

The chain has TRBV20-1 and TRBJ2-7; 11 positions agree with TRBD1. Germline CDR1 DFQATT, CDR2 SNEGSKA (reference sequence). This CDR3 region has 12 residues. CDR3 region: CAPGQGDYEQYF. Here the CDR3 DNA reads TGCGCCCCGGGACAGGGGGACTACGAGCAGTACTTC.

This clonotype was counted many times. V usage is TRBV3-1 and J usage is TRBJ2-1, with D possibly TRBD1 on 7 matching bases. Between the trimmed V and J ends, which lost 1 base and 8 bases, there was a span of 15 bases. The CDR3 runs 15 residues. Germline V gives CDR1 LGHDT, CDR2 YNNKEL (reference sequence). The CDR3, as DNA: TGTGCCAGCAGCCAAGCTTCAGACAGGGACTATGAGCAGTTCTTC. As protein: CASSQASDRDYEQFF.